This T cell receptor (beta chain) appears in the sequencing data of a study of blood T cell repertoires in COVID-19. This CDR3 is 13 amino acids long. The method was immunoSEQ multiplex PCR; TCRdb's version includes in-frame clones alone and lacks a portion of them. Here the sample spans about 130,000 clones, around 85% being singletons. The origin of this receptor is a man in his fifties who had recovered from COVID-19. The specimen was PBMCs or T cells enriched from blood (not recorded which). The V call is TRBV21-1, the J call TRBJ2-7; the listed D gene, TRBD1, was not tested against the DNA. TRBV21-1 is annotated as a pseudogene. The CDR3 DNA reads TGTGCCAGCAGCAAAGGGGCTCACTACGAGCAGTACTTC. Residues: CASSKGAHYEQYF.